Listed below are T cell receptor beta chains from one sample, sequenced in a study of blood T cells in healthy people across ages. One entry per CDR3 protein results from TCRdb running MiXCR on the 5' RACE reads. The table shows about 1.4 million distinct CDR3 sequences, with approximately 59% occurring only once. The sample was blood. These receptors all come from a young man in good health. The conserved cysteine and the conserved F or W are not part of the CDR3 here. The order of the fields is clone size, V gene, CDR3 protein. Expanded clones get a size class; other rows say once, few or many, or leave the size out.

-	TRBV5-1	ASSNGDRIQETQY
few	TRBV5-5	ASSFRVGANVLT
many	TRBV12-3/TRBV12-4	ASSSWDRGGTEAF
-	TRBV20-1	SAITVGGTNFSPLH
few	TRBV6-5	ASSYSTAYEQY
-	TRBV12-3/TRBV12-4	ASSLYSRGSYEQY
-	TRBV7-2	ASSLRLAGDTQY
few	TRBV3-1	ASSQGNYNEQF
-	TRBV7-9	ASSQGQSQPQH
-	TRBV2	AGSDHRVQETQY
-	TRBV20-1	SAALTGLGNSPLH
-	TRBV20-1	SASRNYEQY
few	TRBV29-1	SVGDSTPEAF
-	TRBV7-2	ASSLLADLWGDIQY
-	TRBV4-2	ASSQAARLNNEQF
few	TRBV15	ATSRDRRDEQY
-	TRBV12-5	ASGLGVDPYNEQF
-	TRBV20-1	SAKGTVTYEQY
few	TRBV12-3/TRBV12-4	ASSPTRRVDEQY
-	TRBV7-2	ASSLAGSALNQPQH
-	TRBV15	ATSGTGDFGQF
few	TRBV29-1	SVYRGLQETQY
-	TRBV6-1	ASSENPWGDSSYNEQF
few	TRBV4-3	ASSQEGAAAAGANVLT
-	TRBV27	ASSLSIGRTNSPLH
-	TRBV2	ASSDPLRTGSQETQY